This is a list of T cell receptor beta chains from one sample in a study of T-cell memory formation after mild COVID-19. TCRdb re-derived calls from the 5' RACE reads in MiXCR, one entry per CDR3 protein. The table has roughly 200,000 distinct CDR3 sequences, roughly 16% seen once. The sample comprised PBMCs or a T cell subset sorted from them (not recorded which). The receptors here all came from an adult woman who had mild COVID-19 (a few samples of this study predate the infection). Cell type and time point are not known. The conserved cysteine and the conserved F or W are not part of the CDR3 here. The D gene is left open where the match is weak. Expanded clones are given a class, and other clones once, few, many or no size at all.

abundance: few
j_gene: TRBJ1-5
d_gene: -
v_gene: TRBV3-1
CDR3aa: ASSQGINSNQPQH

abundance: many
j_gene: TRBJ2-7
d_gene: -
v_gene: TRBV7-9
CDR3aa: ASSLQVADKVGQY

abundance: few
j_gene: TRBJ2-7
d_gene: -
v_gene: TRBV5-1
CDR3aa: ASSLTHQGGVPYEQY

abundance: -
j_gene: TRBJ2-5
d_gene: -
v_gene: TRBV10-3
CDR3aa: AISEFQETQY

abundance: -
j_gene: TRBJ2-3
d_gene: -
v_gene: TRBV20-1
CDR3aa: SAPGLPTTTDTQY

abundance: few
j_gene: TRBJ2-2
d_gene: -
v_gene: TRBV20-1
CDR3aa: SARDWRRPNTGELF

abundance: few
j_gene: TRBJ1-5
d_gene: -
v_gene: TRBV5-6
CDR3aa: ASSLWKGWPQH

abundance: few
j_gene: TRBJ2-7
d_gene: TRBD1
v_gene: TRBV12-3/TRBV12-4
CDR3aa: ASSLTRGTGSYEQY

abundance: -
j_gene: TRBJ2-1
d_gene: -
v_gene: TRBV7-6
CDR3aa: ASSSNVRDSNEQF

abundance: many
j_gene: TRBJ2-7
d_gene: TRBD2
v_gene: TRBV29-1
CDR3aa: SVVSPGLAGTYEQY

abundance: many
j_gene: TRBJ2-1
d_gene: -
v_gene: TRBV7-6
CDR3aa: ASSSGPTVRGNEQF

abundance: -
j_gene: TRBJ2-1
d_gene: -
v_gene: TRBV30
CDR3aa: AWSIAGNAQF

abundance: -
j_gene: TRBJ2-1
d_gene: -
v_gene: TRBV6-4
CDR3aa: ASSDSYPSKGSSYNEQF

abundance: -
j_gene: TRBJ1-6
d_gene: -
v_gene: TRBV5-1
CDR3aa: ASSLEGRGGSPLH

abundance: -
j_gene: TRBJ2-1
d_gene: TRBD2
v_gene: TRBV12-3/TRBV12-4
CDR3aa: ASSPTSGSGNEQF

abundance: -
j_gene: TRBJ1-2
d_gene: TRBD1
v_gene: TRBV30
CDR3aa: AWRGGTGLGYT

abundance: few
j_gene: TRBJ2-3
d_gene: TRBD1
v_gene: TRBV20-1
CDR3aa: SAPQGARTDTQY

abundance: many
j_gene: TRBJ2-7
d_gene: -
v_gene: TRBV7-9
CDR3aa: ASSLSFGGDEQY

abundance: -
j_gene: TRBJ1-1
d_gene: TRBD1
v_gene: TRBV2
CDR3aa: ASSEGQGLTEAF

abundance: -
j_gene: TRBJ2-1
d_gene: -
v_gene: TRBV5-1
CDR3aa: ASSLLGGVNEQF

abundance: few
j_gene: TRBJ2-5
d_gene: -
v_gene: TRBV5-1
CDR3aa: ASSVGTTVETQY

abundance: few
j_gene: TRBJ1-1
d_gene: -
v_gene: TRBV15
CDR3aa: ATSRDHSATEAF

abundance: -
j_gene: TRBJ2-1
d_gene: -
v_gene: TRBV7-3
CDR3aa: ASSATLGEQF

abundance: -
j_gene: TRBJ2-7
d_gene: TRBD2
v_gene: TRBV5-1
CDR3aa: ASSLTQAGGPYEQY

abundance: -
j_gene: TRBJ2-7
d_gene: -
v_gene: TRBV12-3/TRBV12-4
CDR3aa: ASKRGGEGDSYEQY

abundance: -
j_gene: TRBJ2-5
d_gene: TRBD2
v_gene: TRBV5-1
CDR3aa: ASSLAGLAGGQETQY

abundance: -
j_gene: TRBJ1-4
d_gene: -
v_gene: TRBV6-5
CDR3aa: ASSYGWGTNEKLF

abundance: few
j_gene: TRBJ2-7
d_gene: TRBD2
v_gene: TRBV7-9
CDR3aa: ASRSSGASSYEQY

abundance: -
j_gene: TRBJ1-1
d_gene: -
v_gene: TRBV20-1
CDR3aa: SARSLRGGNTEAF

abundance: once
j_gene: TRBJ2-7
d_gene: -
v_gene: TRBV7-9
CDR3aa: ASSPRVKGGNEQY

abundance: medium-sized
j_gene: TRBJ2-1
d_gene: TRBD2
v_gene: TRBV5-1
CDR3aa: ASSFGGGAVNEQF

abundance: -
j_gene: TRBJ2-6
d_gene: TRBD2
v_gene: TRBV7-6
CDR3aa: ASSLGLAGVGGANVLT

abundance: -
j_gene: TRBJ2-7
d_gene: TRBD2
v_gene: TRBV19
CDR3aa: ASSLGLARAYEQY